A single sample is the source of the 26 T cell receptor beta chains below, sequenced in a study of cytomegalovirus exposure and HLA in healthy donors. Vbeta (60) and Jbeta (13) primers were used in the PCR. Profiling relied on immunoSEQ multiplex PCR, and the TCRdb table lists in-frame clones only, not all of them. The sample has tens of thousands of clones, roughly four fifths seen once. Sequencing input: PBMCs. The source is a man between 35 and 55 years old in good health and CMV-seronegative.

This clone has more than one count but fewer than ten. This rearrangement joins TRBV6-6 to TRBJ1-4, with D uncertain. Germline CDR1 MNHNY, CDR2 SVGAGI (reference sequence). The CDR3 has 14 amino acids. The V end was cut by 5 bases, the J end by 8 bases, with 15 bases between. The CDR3 DNA sequence: TGTGCCAGCAGTACTCCAGGAGGCGACGAAAAACTGTTTTTT. This translates into CASSTPGGDEKLFF.

The chain employs TRBV28 and TRBJ2-1, with D perhaps TRBD2 (6 bases). The germline gives CDR1 MDHEN, CDR2 SYDVKM. The CDR3 totals 16 residues. V was trimmed by 3 bases and J by 1 base, leaving 13 bases between them. CDR3 loop: CASSFVSGWSYNEQFF. CDR3 bases: TGTGCCAGCAGTTTTGTAAGCGGGTGGTCCTACAATGAGCAGTTCTTC.

The rearrangement uses TRBV6-6 and TRBJ1-1; D is unresolved. The germline V and J ends were trimmed by 6 bases and 1 base, with 15 bases remaining between them. This CDR3 is built from 15 residues. The germline gives CDR1 MNHNY, CDR2 SVGAGI (reference sequence). The CDR3 bases are TGTGCCAGCAGAAACAGCGGACGAGGGAACACTGAAGCTTTCTTT. It translates to CASRNSGRGNTEAFF.

The chain couples TRBV27 to TRBJ1-5, with TRBD1 matching 9 bases. The length of the CDR3 is 17 residues. The V gene end was trimmed by 4 bases and the J gene end by 6 bases; junction bases not matched to a gene: 13. Per the germline V gene, CDR1 is MNHEY and CDR2 is SMNVEV (reference sequence). CDR3 DNA: TGTGCCAGCAGTTCTATCTCCGGGACAGGGTTCGGTCAGCCCCAGCATTTT. Protein: CASSSISGTGFGQPQHF.

This clone was detected a few times. The chain carries TRBV30 and TRBJ1-2; 7 bases agree with TRBD1. Trimming at V came to 8 bases and at J to 4 bases, leaving 4 bases not matched to a gene. The germline V gene has CDR1 GTSNPN and CDR2 SVGIG (reference sequence). The CDR3 length is 11 residues. This CDR3 is CAASGGYGYTF. CDR3 sequence (DNA): TGTGCCGCGTCAGGGGGCTATGGCTACACCTTC.

In its sample, this clone is medium-sized (0.01 to 0.1%). The chain combines TRBV15 with TRBJ2-7; maybe TRBD1 (5 bases). The CDR3 totals 14 residues. Trimming removed 0 bases at V and 7 bases at J, with 13 bases between. CDR1 LNHNV and CDR2 YYDKDF come from the germline V gene (reference sequence). CDR3 nucleotides: TGTGCCACCAGCAGAGATTTGCAGGGTCAAGAGCAGTACTTC. It codes for CATSRDLQGQEQYF.

Only a few counts were recorded for this clone. V is TRBV7-9 and J is TRBJ2-3; the match to TRBD2 covers 8 bases. Per the germline V gene, CDR1 is SEHNR and CDR2 is FQNEAQ (reference sequence). V shed 1 base and J 2 bases; nucleotides not matched to a gene: 5. The CDR3 has 16 residues. The chain's CDR3 is CASSLGVAGTTDTQYF. Here the CDR3 DNA reads TGTGCCAGCAGCTTAGGAGTAGCGGGAACCACAGATACGCAGTATTTT.

V gene TRBV4-3 combines with J gene TRBJ1-4; a possible D gene is TRBD1 (6 bases). CDR1 and CDR2 from the germline V gene are LGHNA and YSLEER. The CDR3 spans 16 residues. V lost 2 bases, J lost 7 bases, and 17 bases lay in between. The CDR3 bases are TGCGCCAGCAGCCAAAGAACAGGGCAGCAGGGTGAAAAACTGTTTTTT. It yields the protein CASSQRTGQQGEKLFF.

This sequence joins TRBV4-2 and TRBJ2-1; a weak D match, TRBD2 (6 bases). In germline, CDR1 is LGHNA, CDR2 YNFKEQ. V lost 0 bases to trimming and J lost 4 bases, with 13 bases between them. The CDR3 contains 16 residues. CDR3 nucleotides: TGTGCCAGCAGCCAAGAGGCGGGACTCCCTTACAATGAGCAGTTCTTC. It specifies CASSQEAGLPYNEQFF.

As to this clone: The CDR3 does not close with the conserved phenylalanine or tryptophan, likely indicating a read error. J is TRBJ1-1 and V is TRBV7-2; TRBD1 matches at 9 bases. The CDR3 covers 14 residues. CDR1 is SGHTA, CDR2 FQGNSA, per germline. The ends lost 5 bases at V and 6 bases at J; junction bases unmatched: 7. The CDR3 sequence: CASSKTGGPAEAFV. The CDR3 DNA follows: TGTGCCAGCAGCAAGACAGGGGGTCCGGCTGAAGCTTTCGTT.

This clone was detected once. The V call is TRBV10-1, the J call TRBJ2-1; tentative D call: TRBD1 (5 bases). The CDR3 runs to 16 residues. CDR1 and CDR2 from the germline V gene are WNHNN and SYGVQD (reference sequence). The V end was cut by 5 bases, the J end by 2 bases, with 16 bases between. The DNA for the CDR3 is TGCGCCAGCAGTCCAGGGAAAAAACCCCCCTACAATGAGCAGTTCTTC. It is translated as CASSPGKKPPYNEQFF.

The rearrangement joins TRBV9 to TRBJ2-1, with D hard to call. Trimming cost V 2 bases and J 3 bases, with 15 bases left between them. Germline V gene sequence: CDR1 SGDLS, CDR2 YYNGEE. The CDR3 spans 16 residues. The CDR3 nucleotides read TGTGCCAGCAGCGTCACCCTCGCGGTGAACTACAATGAGCAGTTCTTC. Translation: CASSVTLAVNYNEQFF. The full variable domain, completed using reference TRBV9 and TRBJ2-1, is DSGVTQTPKHLITATGQRVTLRCSPRSGDLSVYWYQQSLDQGLQFLIQYYNGEERAKGNILERFSAQQFPDLHSELNLSSLELGDSALYFCASSVTLAVNYNEQFFGPGTRLTVL.

CDR3 sequence reads: CASSHALAGSYNEQFF. The CDR3 region has the DNA TGCGCCAGCAGCCATGCTCTAGCGGGGAGCTACAATGAGCAGTTCTTC. The V and J genes are TRBV4-3 and TRBJ2-1; 9 bases map to TRBD2. V lost 3 bases to trimming and J lost 3 bases; unmatched junction nucleotides: 6. This CDR3 contains 16 residues. Looked up from germline, CDR1 is LGHNA and CDR2 is YSLEER.

V gene TRBV27 combines with J gene TRBJ1-1; no clear D gene. V was pared by 3 bases and J by 1 base, with 9 bases between. The CDR3 consists of 14 residues. Germline V gene sequence: CDR1 MNHEY, CDR2 SMNVEV (reference sequence). The CDR3 region has the DNA TGTGCCAGCAGTTTGCAAAGCGGGAACACTGAAGCTTTCTTT. It yields the protein CASSLQSGNTEAFF.

CDR3 amino acids: CASSLAQGANTEAFF. The CDR3 coding sequence is TGTGCCAGCAGCTTGGCTCAGGGGGCGAACACTGAAGCTTTCTTT. The rearrangement uses TRBV5-5 and TRBJ1-1; the match to TRBD1 covers 8 bases. J gave up 1 base and V 0 bases, and 2 bases lay outside the gene matches. There are 15 residues in the CDR3. Germline lookup yields CDR1 SGHKS and CDR2 YYEKEE (reference sequence).

The chain links TRBV7-8 to TRBJ2-7; D call uncertain. Per the germline V gene, CDR1 is SGHVS and CDR2 is FQNEAQ. Trimming removed 2 bases at V and 5 bases at J, with 13 bases between. This CDR3 is built from 14 residues. CDR3 nucleotide sequence: TGTGCCAGCAGCTTAACAGCACCCCTTAACGAGCAGTACTTC. This encodes CASSLTAPLNEQYF. The variable domain in full, with the rest retrieved from reference TRBV7-8 and TRBJ2-7, is GAGVSQSPRYKVAKRGQDVALRCDPISGHVSLFWYQQALGQGPEFLTYFQNEAQLDKSGLPSDRFFAERPEGSVSTLKIQRTQQEDSAVYLCASSLTAPLNEQYFGPGTRLTVT.

This sequence joins TRBV7-2 and TRBJ2-1; TRBD2 matches at 7 bases. The CDR3 is 15 amino acids. V was pared by 6 bases and J by 4 bases, with 9 bases of the junction left unmatched. The germline V gene has CDR1 SGHTA and CDR2 FQGNSA. Here the CDR3 reads CASRVAGGIYNEQFF. The CDR3 DNA follows: TGTGCCAGCAGGGTAGCGGGCGGTATTTACAATGAGCAGTTCTTC.

The genes are TRBV28 and TRBJ2-2; D is unclear. Germline CDR1 MDHEN, CDR2 SYDVKM. The CDR3 consists of 14 residues. Deletions cut 6 bases from V and 3 bases from J, with 11 bases between. The CDR3 sequence is CASRPSVDTGELFF. CDR3 nucleotide sequence: TGTGCCAGCAGGCCCTCAGTTGACACCGGGGAGCTGTTTTTT.

The rearrangement joins TRBV5-5 to TRBJ2-5, with no clear D. CDR1 and CDR2 from the germline V gene are SGHKS and YYEKEE (reference sequence). Trimming stripped 0 bases from V and 4 bases from J, with 13 bases between. This CDR3 is 15 amino acids long. The CDR3 nucleotides are TGTGCCAGCAGCTTGGGCCGAACGCCGGGAGAGACCCAGTACTTC. It codes for CASSLGRTPGETQYF. The full variable domain, completed using reference TRBV5-5 and TRBJ2-5, is DAGVTQSPTHLIKTRGQQVTLRCSPISGHKSVSWYQQVLGQGPQFIFQYYEKEERGRGNFPDRFSARQFPNYSSELNVNALLLGDSALYLCASSLGRTPGETQYFGPGTRLLVL.

The rearrangement links TRBV19 to TRBJ2-1; 7 bases map to TRBD1. The germline CDR1 and CDR2 sequences are LNHDA and SQIVND (reference sequence). The CDR3 runs to 15 residues. The ends lost 3 bases at V and 3 bases at J; junction bases unmatched: 5. This CDR3 reads CASSIDRASYNEQFF. The CDR3 nucleotides read TGTGCCAGTAGTATTGACAGGGCGAGCTACAATGAGCAGTTCTTC.

The rearrangement joins TRBV19 to TRBJ1-5; TRBD1 agrees at 7 bases. Germline trimming cut 7 bases from V and 0 bases from J; bases unmatched to any gene: 9. Germline V CDR1 and CDR2: LNHDA, SQIVND (reference sequence). The CDR3 consists of 16 residues. The CDR3 loop reads CASTHSGQTSNQPQHF. CDR3 coding DNA: TGTGCCAGTACCCACTCGGGACAGACTAGCAATCAGCCCCAGCATTTT.

This clone was observed once. The rearrangement uses TRBV5-6 and TRBJ2-3; D perhaps matches TRBD2 (6 bases). CDR1 and CDR2 from the germline V gene are SGHDT and YYEEEE. The V gene lost 0 bases and the J gene lost 3 bases, with 14 bases spanning the gap. CDR3 length: 16 amino acids. CDR3 bases: TGTGCCAGCAGCTTGGGAGGCGGGGTTTCTACAGATACGCAGTATTTT. Translating it yields CASSLGGGVSTDTQYF.

The table lists this clone with many counts. This chain uses TRBV6-1 with TRBJ1-1, with D maybe TRBD1 (5 bases). Germline-derived CDR1 and CDR2 are MNHNS and SASEGT. The CDR3 runs 14 residues. The V and J ends lost 7 bases and 7 bases respectively, with 19 bases between them. CDR3 nucleotide sequence: TGTGCCAGCACCTTTCTCTCGGACACGAATGAAGCTTTCTTT. Protein product: CASTFLSDTNEAFF.

About this clone: Other DNA sequences within the sample encode an identical CDR3. The genes are TRBV29-1 and TRBJ2-7; tentatively, D is TRBD1 (5 bases). Trimming took 0 bases from V and 4 from J, leaving 25 bases between them. Germline CDR1 is SQVTM and CDR2 is ANQGSEA. The CDR3 covers 18 residues. CDR3 loop: CSVEDSILTALKAYEQYF. DNA of the CDR3: TGCAGCGTTGAAGATTCGATCCTGACAGCTCTCAAGGCTTACGAGCAGTACTTC.

The rearrangement uses TRBV30 and TRBJ2-1; 10 bases line up with TRBD1. From germline, CDR1 is GTSNPN and CDR2 SVGIG (reference sequence). The V segment lost 3 bases and the J segment 5 bases; nucleotides outside the gene matches: 10. The CDR3 loop spans 16 amino acids. CDR3 DNA sequence: TGTGCCTGGAGCTATACCCGGGGACAGGGGAACAATGAGCAGTTCTTC. This encodes CAWSYTRGQGNNEQFF. The full variable domain, rest sourced from reference TRBV30 and TRBJ2-1, is SQTIHQWPATLVQPVGSPLSLECTVEGTSNPNLYWYRQAAGRGLQLLFYSVGIGQISSEVPQNLSASRPQDRQFILSSKKLLLSDSGFYLCAWSYTRGQGNNEQFFGPGTRLTVL.

The chain employs TRBV5-4 and TRBJ2-2; 8 bases match TRBD2. The length of the CDR3 is 16 residues. Germline V gene sequence: CDR1 SGHNT, CDR2 YYREEE (reference sequence). The V and J ends lost 0 bases and 4 bases, in that order; junction bases with no gene match: 5. The CDR3 DNA sequence: TGTGCCAGCAGCTTGGCGGGAGGGCCGGGCACCGGGGAGCTGTTTTTT. Its translation is CASSLAGGPGTGELFF. Drawing the rest from reference TRBV5-4 and TRBJ2-2, the complete variable domain is ETGVTQSPTHLIKTRGQQVTLRCSSQSGHNTVSWYQQALGQGPQFIFQYYREEENGRGNFPPRFSGLQFPNYSSELNVNALELDDSALYLCASSLAGGPGTGELFFGEGSRLTVL.